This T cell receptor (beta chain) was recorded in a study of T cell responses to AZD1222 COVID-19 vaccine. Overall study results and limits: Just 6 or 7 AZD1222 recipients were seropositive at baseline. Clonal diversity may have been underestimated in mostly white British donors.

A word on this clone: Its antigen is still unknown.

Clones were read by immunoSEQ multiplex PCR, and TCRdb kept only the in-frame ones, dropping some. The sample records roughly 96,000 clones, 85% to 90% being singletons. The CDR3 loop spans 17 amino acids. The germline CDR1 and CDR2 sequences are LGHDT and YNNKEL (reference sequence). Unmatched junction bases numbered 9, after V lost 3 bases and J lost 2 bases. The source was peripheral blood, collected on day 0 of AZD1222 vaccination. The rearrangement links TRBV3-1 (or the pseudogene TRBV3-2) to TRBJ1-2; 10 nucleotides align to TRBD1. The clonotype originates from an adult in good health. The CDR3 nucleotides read TGTGCCAGCAGCCAGGGAGGGACAGGGGCGATGAACTATGGCTACACCTTC. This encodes CASSQGGTGAMNYGYTF.